The 17 T cell receptor beta chains listed next were all sequenced from one sample in a study of Ad26.COV2.S vaccination and SARS-CoV-2 variants. Profiled with immunoSEQ multiplex PCR; TCRdb holds only in-frame clones, not every one. The data contain about 180,000 clones, around nine tenths of them seen just once; the ten biggest clones take up about 5.5%. This material consisted of peripheral blood, taken after recovery from COVID-19. The receptors were gathered from a human donor who had recovered from COVID-19.

With respect to this clone: This same CDR3 is encoded by further DNA sequences in the sample. The chain employs TRBV9 and TRBJ1-3, with D uncertain. Germline loops: CDR1 SGDLS, CDR2 YYNGEE. V gave up 0 bases and J gave up 0 bases, with 10 bases separating them. CDR3 length: 16 amino acids. The CDR3 sequence is CASSVEGLGSGNTIYF. The CDR3 DNA sequence: TGTGCCAGCAGCGTAGAAGGTTTGGGCTCTGGAAACACCATATATTTT.

The rearrangement links TRBV2 to TRBJ2-5; D possibly uses TRBD1 or TRBD2 (6 bases each). The V gene lost 6 bases and the J gene lost 0 bases, with 14 bases spanning the gap. The CDR3 has 15 amino acids. Germline V gene sequence: CDR1 SNHLY, CDR2 FYNNEI. DNA for the CDR3: TGTGCCAGCAGCCCCGGGGGCGGGTACCAAGAGACCCAGTACTTC. Translation gives CASSPGGGYQETQYF.

J is TRBJ2-3 and V is TRBV5-6; TRBD2 aligns across 12 bases. CDR1 and CDR2 from the germline V gene are SGHDT and YYEEEE. V lost 0 bases to trimming and J lost 5 bases; unmatched junction nucleotides: 7. The CDR3 is 17 residues long. Written as DNA, the CDR3 is TGTGCCAGCAGCTTGGCGGGGCTAGCGGGGGGGCAAGATACGCAGTATTTT. Encoded protein: CASSLAGLAGGQDTQYF. Together with reference TRBV5-6 and TRBJ2-3, the CDR3 gives the full variable domain: DAGVTQSPTHLIKTRGQQVTLRCSPKSGHDTVSWYQQALGQGPQFIFQYYEEEERQRGNFPDRFSGHQFPNYSSELNVNALLLGDSALYLCASSLAGLAGGQDTQYFGPGTRLTVL.

About this clone itself: In the same sample, other DNA sequences code for this CDR3. V gene TRBV9 combines with J gene TRBJ1-5; 8 positions match TRBD1. The CDR3 loop spans 15 amino acids. The V and J ends lost 0 bases and 3 bases, in that order; junction bases with no gene match: 2. Germline assignment: CDR1 SGDLS and CDR2 YYNGEE. DNA for the CDR3: TGTGCCAGCAGCGTAGGGGACAGGCTCAATCAGCCCCAGCATTTT. Translation: CASSVGDRLNQPQHF.

The gene calls are TRBV6-5 and TRBJ2-7; 7 positions match TRBD1. V dropped 5 bases and J dropped 0; count of bases not matched to a gene: 7. The CDR3 runs 15 residues. The germline V gene encodes CDR1 MNHEY and CDR2 SVGAGI. The CDR3 is CASSIGQVSSYEQYF. The CDR3 DNA follows: TGTGCCAGCAGTATCGGACAGGTGTCCTCCTACGAGCAGTACTTC.

This chain connects TRBV9 to TRBJ2-5, with D unclear. Trimming shortened V by 3 bases and J by 3 bases, and 12 bases separated the two germline ends. In germline, CDR1 is SGDLS, CDR2 YYNGEE. The CDR3 has 14 amino acids. As DNA, the CDR3 is TGTGCCAGCAGCGCGACATGGGCGGAAGAGACCCAGTACTTC. Translating it yields CASSATWAEETQYF.

The rearrangement uses TRBV24-1 and TRBJ1-5; D might be TRBD1 (5 bases). Germline CDR1 reads KGHDR; CDR2 reads SFDVKD. V shed 0 bases and J shed 2 bases, with 22 bases lying between them. The CDR3 runs 20 residues. CDR3: CATSDLHPRSQGRGNQPQHF. CDR3 DNA: TGTGCCACCAGTGATTTGCACCCTAGAAGTCAGGGACGAGGCAATCAGCCCCAGCATTTT.

This chain joins TRBV7-9 and TRBJ2-1, with 9 bases lining up with TRBD2. V gave up 5 bases and J gave up 8 bases; unmatched junction bases: 13. Germline lookup yields CDR1 SEHNR and CDR2 FQNEAQ (reference sequence). The CDR3 has 16 amino acids. CDR3 amino acids: CASSEPSGIPTYEQFF. CDR3 DNA sequence: TGTGCCAGCAGCGAACCTAGCGGGATTCCGACGTATGAGCAGTTCTTC.

Concerning this clone itself: Other nucleotide sequences from this sample produce the same CDR3. This sequence joins TRBV28 and TRBJ2-5; D is ambiguous. Germline V gives CDR1 MDHEN, CDR2 SYDVKM. Between the trimmed V and J ends, which lost 4 bases and 1 base, there was a span of 1 base. This CDR3 has 11 residues. The CDR3 sequence: CASSSQETQYF. CDR3 in DNA: TGTGCCAGCAGTTCCCAAGAGACCCAGTACTTC.

This chain links TRBV7-6 with TRBJ2-1; 9 bases map to TRBD1. V trimming: 5 bases; J trimming: 7 bases; junction bases outside the gene matches: 12. The CDR3 covers 16 residues. Germline loops: CDR1 SGHVS, CDR2 FNYEAQ. The CDR3 DNA reads as TGTGCCAGCAGCCTCCCTACCGGGACAGGGTATAATGAGCAGTTCTTC. Protein: CASSLPTGTGYNEQFF. Variable domain in full (rest from reference TRBV7-6 and TRBJ2-1): GAGVSQSPRYKVTKRGQDVALRCDPISGHVSLYWYRQALGQGPEFLTYFNYEAQQDKSGLPNDRFSAERPEGSISTLTIQRTEQRDSAMYRCASSLPTGTGYNEQFFGPGTRLTVL.

This clone showed up just once. The genes are TRBV11-1 and TRBJ2-2; 8 nucleotides line up with TRBD1. Trimming at V came to 7 bases and at J to 7 bases, leaving 8 bases not matched to a gene. The germline V gene has CDR1 SGHAT and CDR2 FQDESV (reference sequence). The CDR3 is 14 residues long. CDR3 bases: TGTGCCAGCACTCAGGACAGGGAAATCGGGGAGCTGTTTTTT. It encodes CASTQDREIGELFF.

The chain carries TRBV11-2 and TRBJ2-7; TRBD1 matches 12 bases. Germline V gene sequence: CDR1 SGHAT, CDR2 FQNNGV. The CDR3 runs 19 residues. V was pared by 4 bases and J by 0 bases, with 13 bases of the junction left unmatched. The CDR3 sequence: CASSSPGQGAPRSSYEQYF. In DNA, the CDR3 is TGTGCCAGCAGCTCACCGGGACAGGGGGCTCCAAGGAGCTCCTACGAGCAGTACTTC.

This clone came up a few times. The chain employs TRBV10-2 and TRBJ1-5; D is undetermined. CDR3 length: 14 residues. V lost 2 bases and J lost 4, with 9 bases in between. In germline, CDR1 is WSHSY, CDR2 SAAADI. The CDR3 loop is CASSERIKNQPQHF. The CDR3 DNA is TGCGCCAGCAGTGAGAGGATTAAGAATCAGCCCCAGCATTTT.

Here the CDR3 reads CASSEDIYGYTF. For the CDR3, the DNA is TGTGCCAGCAGTGAGGACATCTATGGCTACACCTTC. The gene calls are TRBV2 and TRBJ1-2; possible D gene TRBD1, 5 bases. The CDR3 totals 12 residues. Looked up from germline, CDR1 is SNHLY and CDR2 is FYNNEI. Trimming took off 3 bases at V and 4 bases at J, with 6 bases between the two ends.

The chain's CDR3 is CASSQDGGPANTQYF. The CDR3 DNA reads TGTGCCAGCAGCCAAGACGGGGGGCCGGCGAATACCCAGTACTTC. This sequence joins TRBV3-1 (or the pseudogene TRBV3-2) and TRBJ2-5, with D perhaps TRBD2 (7 bases). Trimming pared 0 bases from V and 8 bases from J, leaving 16 bases between. The CDR3 sequence is 15 residues long. Germline V lookup: CDR1 LGHDT, CDR2 YNNKEL (reference sequence).

The chain uses TRBV5-1 and TRBJ1-1; the D is unclear. Trimming stripped 0 bases from V and 1 base from J, with 7 bases between. The CDR3 has 14 residues. Germline V gene lookup returns CDR1 SGHRS and CDR2 YFSETQ. CDR3 sequence reads: CASSLVPSNTEAFF. The CDR3 DNA follows: TGCGCCAGCAGCTTGGTACCATCGAACACTGAAGCTTTCTTT.

The gene calls are TRBV9 and TRBJ2-1; TRBD2 aligns across 11 bases. The CDR3 has 17 residues. V trimming: 3 bases; J trimming: 7 bases; junction bases outside the gene matches: 12. The germline gives CDR1 SGDLS, CDR2 YYNGEE. The CDR3 spells CASSDSITSGRWNEQFF. As DNA, the CDR3 is TGTGCCAGCAGCGACTCCATTACTAGCGGGAGATGGAATGAGCAGTTCTTC.